This T cell receptor beta chain was captured in a study of blood T cell repertoires in COVID-19. Sequencing used immunoSEQ multiplex PCR; TCRdb keeps in-frame clones, though not all of them. The table has fewer than 300,000 clones, 87% seen once. The sequence was collected from a woman between 45 and 65 years old with acute or convalescent COVID-19. Sequenced input: peripheral blood.

The CDR3 spells CASSRGPEYEQYF. The CDR3 DNA reads TGTGCCAGCAGCCGTGGGCCAGAGTACGAGCAGTACTTC. The genes are TRBV11-3 and TRBJ2-7; D remains ambiguous. With 5 bases removed from V and 4 bases from J, the gap between germline ends came to 12 bases. CDR1 is SGHNT, CDR2 YENEEA, per germline. CDR3 length: 13 amino acids.